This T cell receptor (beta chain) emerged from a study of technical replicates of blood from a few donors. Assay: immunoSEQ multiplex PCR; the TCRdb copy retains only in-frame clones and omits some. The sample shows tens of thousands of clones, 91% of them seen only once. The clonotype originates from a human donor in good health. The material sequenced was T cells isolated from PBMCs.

CDR3 loop: CATSRGINRGSGGSPLHF. CDR3 nucleotides: TGTGCCACCAGCAGAGGTATAAACAGGGGCTCAGGAGGATCACCCCTCCACTTT. The genes are TRBV15 and TRBJ1-6; 7 bases fit TRBD1. Trimming at V came to 1 base and at J to 10 bases, leaving 16 bases not matched to a gene. Germline CDR1 reads LNHNV; CDR2 reads YYDKDF (reference sequence). The CDR3 sequence is 18 residues long.